The 24 T cell receptor beta chains below were found in one sample sequenced in a study of shared clonotypes between healthy human individuals. Clones were sequenced by immunoSEQ multiplex PCR, and TCRdb holds only the in-frame ones, with some missing. The sample shows roughly 2.1 million clones, about 92% of them seen only once. Only CD45RO-negative cells positively selected for CCR7 counted as naive CD8 cells, so terminally differentiated effector memory CD45RA+ cells were excluded. The sequenced sample consisted of naive CD8+ T cells from PBMCs. Every receptor here comes from a man aged 18 to 29 in good health. Some clones in this sample may be carry-over from other donors' samples.

The rearrangement uses TRBV10-1 and TRBJ2-3; 11 nucleotides line up with TRBD2. Germline loops: CDR1 WNHNN, CDR2 SYGVQD (reference sequence). Trimming at V came to 3 bases and at J to 3 bases, leaving 2 bases not matched to a gene. The CDR3 is made up of 15 amino acids. DNA for the CDR3: TGCGCCAGCAGTGAAACTAGCGGGGGAACAGATACGCAGTATTTT. Encoded protein: CASSETSGGTDTQYF.

The chain links TRBV4-2 to TRBJ2-1; a possible D gene is TRBD1 (6 bases). Trimming left V 4 bases short and J 6 bases short, with 13 bases between. The CDR3 is made up of 14 amino acids. Germline V gene data show CDR1 as LGHNA and CDR2 as YNFKEQ. The CDR3 region is CASSRTEGSNEQFF. The CDR3 DNA is TGTGCCAGCAGCCGGACAGAGGGAAGCAATGAGCAGTTCTTC.

The chain recombines TRBV6-1 with TRBJ2-1; D is unresolved. This CDR3 comprises 13 residues. The germline gives CDR1 MNHNS, CDR2 SASEGT. V was shortened by 1 base and J by 9 bases, with 10 bases between the two germline ends. The CDR3 DNA sequence: TGTGCCAGCAGTGAAGATCTGGTCGCTGAGCAGTTCTTC. Amino acid sequence: CASSEDLVAEQFF.

This sequence joins TRBV6-1 and TRBJ2-7, with 9 positions matching TRBD1. The CDR3 extends over 17 amino acids. Trimming took 4 bases from V and 4 from J; bases not matched to a gene: 14. Germline V lookup: CDR1 MNHNS, CDR2 SASEGT. Here the CDR3 reads CASSGHLRGQGLYEQYF. In nucleotides, the CDR3 is TGTGCCAGCAGTGGACACCTGAGGGGACAGGGATTATACGAGCAGTACTTC.

The V and J genes are TRBV29-1 and TRBJ2-1; 7 bases are a match to TRBD2. The CDR3 runs 16 residues. CDR1 is SQVTM and CDR2 is ANQGSEA in the germline V gene. Losses at the gene ends were 1 base for V and 6 bases for J; bases not matched to a gene: 12. In DNA, the CDR3 is TGCAGCGTTGAAGGTCTAGCGGTACACTTTTTCAATGAGCAGTTCTTC. This sequence encodes CSVEGLAVHFFNEQFF.

The V and J genes are TRBV4-3 and TRBJ2-2; the D is unclear. Germline CDR1 is LGHNA and CDR2 is YSLEER. The CDR3 has 13 residues. V lost 0 bases and J lost 6, with 5 bases in between. The DNA for the CDR3 is TGCGCCAGCAGCCAAGACCGGTCCGGGGAGCTGTTTTTT. It specifies CASSQDRSGELFF.

V usage is TRBV19 and J usage is TRBJ2-7, with TRBD2 matching 11 bases. The CDR3 consists of 14 residues. Per the germline V gene, CDR1 is LNHDA and CDR2 is SQIVND (reference sequence). J was trimmed by 5 bases and V by 10 bases; bases with no gene match: 10. CDR3 sequence: CATSPLAGGDEQYF. The CDR3 coding sequence is TGTGCCACCTCACCCTTAGCGGGAGGGGACGAGCAGTACTTC.

The chain couples TRBV28 to TRBJ2-3; D tentatively fits TRBD1 or TRBD2 (5 bases each). Germline lookup yields CDR1 MDHEN and CDR2 SYDVKM. The CDR3 consists of 17 residues. Trimming shortened V by 6 bases and J by 5 bases, and 24 bases separated the two germline ends. CDR3 in amino acids: CASSSSGRVLWVDTQYF. In nucleotides, the CDR3 is TGTGCCAGCAGCTCAAGCGGCAGGGTCCTCTGGGTAGATACGCAGTATTTT.

The chain joins TRBV2 to TRBJ2-1, with 11 nucleotides matching TRBD2. Trimming cost V 5 bases and J 2 bases; bases outside gene matches: 2. The CDR3 sequence is 15 residues long. Germline assignment: CDR1 SNHLY and CDR2 FYNNEI. The CDR3 region is CASSPLAGAYNEQFF. The CDR3 DNA reads TGTGCCAGCAGTCCACTAGCGGGAGCCTACAATGAGCAGTTCTTC.

The chain carries TRBV5-6 and TRBJ2-5, with unresolved D. The tail of the sequence fits TRBJ2-7 better, so the J call may be wrong. CDR3 length: 14 residues. Germline lookup yields CDR1 SGHDT and CDR2 YYEEEE. CDR3 DNA sequence: TGTGCCAGCAGCTTTTTGCCCACTTCCTACGAGCAGTACTTC. It is translated as CASSFLPTSYEQYF.

The chain joins TRBV28 to TRBJ2-7; D not resolved. Germline loops: CDR1 MDHEN, CDR2 SYDVKM. Trimming took off 3 bases at V and 3 bases at J, with 12 bases between the two ends. The CDR3 runs 14 residues. CDR3 region: CASSLEGENYEQYF. The CDR3 nucleotides are TGTGCCAGCAGTTTGGAAGGAGAAAACTACGAGCAGTACTTC.

The V call is TRBV19, the J call TRBJ2-2; a weak D match, TRBD2 (5 bases). From germline, CDR1 is LNHDA and CDR2 SQIVND (reference sequence). Deletions cut 7 bases from V and 1 base from J, with 13 bases between. The CDR3 sequence is 15 residues long. CDR3 DNA sequence: TGTGCCAGTAAAAGGGAGACGGGGAACACCGGGGAGCTGTTTTTT. It encodes CASKRETGNTGELFF.

In regard to this clone: This same CDR3 is encoded by further DNA sequences in the sample. The rearrangement joins TRBV27 to TRBJ2-7; either TRBD1 or TRBD2 may fit D (5 bases each). CDR1 MNHEY and CDR2 SMNVEV come from the germline V gene (reference sequence). Trimming removed 2 bases at V and 0 bases at J, with 11 bases between. The length of the CDR3 is 15 residues. CDR3 DNA sequence: TGTGCCAGCAGTTTACTCGGGACCTCCTCCTACGAGCAGTACTTC. Residues: CASSLLGTSSYEQYF.

The V gene is TRBV7-2, the J gene TRBJ1-1; no clear D. Trimming removed 3 bases from V and 1 base from J, with 9 bases in between. CDR1 SGHTA and CDR2 FQGNSA come from the germline V gene. The CDR3 totals 14 residues. This CDR3 is CASSFGRKNTEAFF. The CDR3 DNA follows: TGTGCCAGCAGCTTCGGAAGGAAGAACACTGAAGCTTTCTTT.

V gene TRBV28 combines with J gene TRBJ2-1, with a tentative D call TRBD2 (7 bases). Germline loops: CDR1 MDHEN, CDR2 SYDVKM. CDR3 length equals 15 residues. Trimming took off 6 bases at V and 6 bases at J, with 18 bases between the two ends. In nucleotides, the CDR3 is TGTGCCAGCAGAGTCACAAAGGGGGGGACCAATGAGCAGTTCTTC. Translated, it gives CASRVTKGGTNEQFF. The full variable domain, with the rest looked up from reference TRBV28 and TRBJ2-1, is DVKVTQSSRYLVKRTGEKVFLECVQDMDHENMFWYRQDPGLGLRLIYFSYDVKMKEKGDIPEGYSVSREKKERFSLILESASTNQTSMYLCASRVTKGGTNEQFFGPGTRLTVL.

The count of this clone is one. The chain couples TRBV28 to TRBJ1-5; possible D gene TRBD1, 5 bases. The germline gives CDR1 MDHEN, CDR2 SYDVKM. The CDR3 loop spans 18 amino acids. Trimming removed 3 bases at V and 7 bases at J, with 25 bases between. The CDR3 spells CASSFSGAGTRGGQPQHF. CDR3 DNA: TGTGCCAGCAGTTTCTCCGGGGCCGGGACTCGGGGAGGCCAGCCCCAGCATTTT.

V is TRBV28 and J is TRBJ1-5, with TRBD1 matching 8 bases. Germline V CDR1 and CDR2: MDHEN, SYDVKM. Germline trimming cut 5 bases from V and 5 bases from J; bases unmatched to any gene: 5. CDR3 size: 14 residues. The CDR3 DNA reads as TGTGCCAGCAGTAGGACAGGGAATCATCAGCCCCAGCATTTT. It is translated as CASSRTGNHQPQHF.

The V gene is TRBV19, the J gene TRBJ1-1; D remains unclear. The CDR3 has 15 residues. The V and J ends lost 6 bases and 4 bases respectively, with 18 bases between them. From germline, CDR1 is LNHDA and CDR2 SQIVND (reference sequence). The CDR3 bases are TGTGCCAGTAGCCTGAGCCGGCGGCTTTTCACTGAAGCTTTCTTT. Translation gives CASSLSRRLFTEAFF.

The CDR3 DNA reads as TGTGCCAGCAGCTTAGGCTTTGGCAGTACCTACGAGCAGTACTTC. Its protein product is CASSLGFGSTYEQYF. The chain carries TRBV11-2 and TRBJ2-7, with D unresolved. Trimming took 1 base from V and 2 from J, leaving 12 bases between them. The V gene's germline CDR1 is SGHAT and CDR2 FQNNGV. The CDR3 has 15 amino acids.

This chain links TRBV25-1 with TRBJ1-2, with 9 bases fitting TRBD1. The length of the CDR3 is 15 residues. Trimming took 3 bases from V and 3 from J; bases not matched to a gene: 5. Germline V lookup: CDR1 MGHDK, CDR2 SYGVNS. As DNA, the CDR3 is TGTGCCAGCAGTGACGGGACAGGGACCCACTATGGCTACACCTTC. Translated, it gives CASSDGTGTHYGYTF.

J is TRBJ1-2 and V is TRBV7-9; D perhaps matches TRBD1 (6 bases). Germline CDR1 is SEHNR and CDR2 is FQNEAQ (reference sequence). Deletions cut 3 bases from V and 3 bases from J, with 11 bases between. CDR3 length: 14 amino acids. This CDR3 is CASSLRTDHYGYTF. CDR3 nucleotides: TGTGCCAGCAGCTTGAGGACAGACCACTATGGCTACACCTTC.

This sequence joins TRBV27 and TRBJ2-7; 8 bases agree with TRBD2. With V trimmed by 7 bases and J by 3 bases, 5 bases remained unmatched. Germline V gene lookup returns CDR1 MNHEY and CDR2 SMNVEV (reference sequence). The CDR3 consists of 13 residues. CDR3 nucleotide sequence: TGTGCCAGCAATGGCCGGGAGGGCTACGAGCAGTACTTC. Protein sequence: CASNGREGYEQYF.

The V and J genes are TRBV2 and TRBJ2-1; unclear D gene. Germline CDR1 is SNHLY and CDR2 is FYNNEI. V shed 4 bases and J shed 0 bases, with 10 bases lying between them. The CDR3 length is 15 residues. CDR3 region: CASSVNPSSYNEQFF. CDR3 coding DNA: TGTGCCAGCAGTGTTAACCCAAGCTCCTACAATGAGCAGTTCTTC. Full variable domain (outside the CDR3, taken from reference TRBV2 and TRBJ2-1): EPEVTQTPSHQVTQMGQEVILRCVPISNHLYFYWYRQILGQKVEFLVSFYNNEISEKSEIFDDQFSVERPDGSNFTLKIRSTKLEDSAMYFCASSVNPSSYNEQFFGPGTRLTVL.

The chain recombines TRBV7-9 with TRBJ2-2; 10 bases align to TRBD2. Germline V gene sequence: CDR1 SEHNR, CDR2 FQNEAQ (reference sequence). With 3 bases clipped from V and 5 bases from J, the junction kept 9 bases outside the gene matches. CDR3 length equals 17 residues. The CDR3 DNA follows: TGTGCCAGCAGCTTTCCCAGATTGACTAGCGGGACCGGGGAGCTGTTTTTT. It translates to CASSFPRLTSGTGELFF.